Below are 13 T cell receptor beta chains sequenced from a single sample in a study of T and B cells in COVID-19 patients (dated by TCRdb to 2020 to 2021). Genomic DNA extracted from blood, in amounts of roughly 240-550 ng, served as the starting material for amplifying TRB repertoires. The instrument given in TCRdb is Illumina MiSeq. Multiplex PCR with BIOMED2 TRB-A/B primer pools was used to amplify TRB rearrangements. TCRdb trimmed the raw reads at Q25, called clones with MiXCR and kept productive beta chains. Entries are consolidated by CDR3 protein sequence, retaining the most common genes and DNA. The sample table contains about 2,500 distinct CDR3 sequences; only one count was recorded for roughly a quarter of them. Of the sample, around two thirds falls within the top ten clones. The sample was blood. The receptors were sampled from a human donor with active COVID-19.

The gene calls are TRBV20-1 and TRBJ1-5, with D perhaps TRBD1 (5 bases). The length of the CDR3 is 13 residues. Germline values: CDR1 DFQATT, CDR2 SNEGSKA (reference sequence). Deletions cut 2 bases from V and 8 bases from J, with 13 bases between. The CDR3 spells CSARLSGREPQHF. The CDR3 DNA sequence: TGCAGTGCTAGACTCTCCGGCAGGGAGCCCCAGCATTTT.

The chain joins TRBV4-3 to TRBJ1-1; D is unresolved. The CDR3 consists of 15 residues. V was shortened by 0 bases and J by 6 bases, with 14 bases between the two germline ends. Germline V gives CDR1 LGHNA, CDR2 YSLEER. CDR3 protein: CASSQDLSWRAEAFF. The CDR3 DNA sequence: TGCGCCAGCAGCCAAGATTTGAGTTGGAGGGCTGAAGCTTTCTTT.

The V call is TRBV6-5, the J call TRBJ1-2; D unclear. With 7 bases removed from V and 8 bases from J, the gap between germline ends came to 26 bases. Germline values: CDR1 MNHEY, CDR2 SVGAGI. The CDR3 loop spans 16 amino acids. The CDR3 DNA follows: TGTGCCAGCATTTTACGACCGGGTAATTCCCTTCGCGGCTACACCTTC. As protein: CASILRPGNSLRGYTF.

Points on this clonotype: This may stem from a read error, because a much larger clone lies one nucleotide away. The chain combines TRBV27 with TRBJ2-7; 12 nucleotides agree with TRBD2. This CDR3 is built from 15 residues. Germline V CDR1 and CDR2: MNHEY, SMNVEV (reference sequence). The CDR3 here is CASSSLAGGDYDQYF. The DNA for the CDR3 is TGTGCCAGCAGTTCCCTAGCGGGAGGGGACTACGATCAGTACTTC.

In regard to this clonotype: This may be a read error, as it is one base from a much larger clone. The chain is built from TRBV7-2 and TRBJ2-1, with D perhaps being TRBD1 or TRBD2 (5 bases each). V lost 9 bases and J lost 8, with 14 bases in between. The CDR3 is 12 residues long. Germline V lookup: CDR1 SGHTA, CDR2 FQGNSA. CDR3 nucleotide sequence: TGTGCCAGAAGCGAGGGGTGGGATGAGCAGTTCTTC. As protein: CARSEGWDEQFF.

In this sample, this clonotype is medium-sized (0.01 to 0.1%). CDR3 loop: CASRDLGDKTQYF. The CDR3 nucleotides are TGTGCCAGCAGAGACTTGGGGGATAAGACCCAGTACTTC. The gene calls are TRBV27 and TRBJ2-5; D may be TRBD1 or TRBD2 (5 bases each). Germline CDR1 and CDR2: MNHEY and SMNVEV (reference sequence). The ends were cut back, 6 bases at V and 6 bases at J, with 14 bases in the middle. This CDR3 comprises 13 residues.

This chain links TRBV6-1 with TRBJ1-6; 10 bases agree with TRBD1. The CDR3 runs 13 residues. V gave up 8 bases and J gave up 7 bases; unmatched junction bases: 2. Germline V CDR1 and CDR2: MNHNS, SASEGT. The CDR3 nucleotides are TGTGCCAGCGGGGGACAGGGGAATTCACCCCTCCACTTT. The encoded protein is CASGGQGNSPLHF.

This clonotype is medium-sized by share. The chain links TRBV6-5 to TRBJ2-1; D is undetermined. Germline V gene data show CDR1 as MNHEY and CDR2 as SVGAGI. The CDR3 is made up of 11 amino acids. V lost 10 bases, J lost 7 bases, and 11 bases lay in between. CDR3 bases: TGTGCCACCTCGCTGGGGAATGAGCAGTTCTTC. Its translation: CATSLGNEQFF.

V usage is TRBV28 and J usage is TRBJ2-3; the match to TRBD1 covers 10 bases. V lost 2 bases to trimming and J lost 4 bases; unmatched junction nucleotides: 6. CDR1 MDHEN and CDR2 SYDVKM come from the germline V gene. The CDR3 contains 16 residues. The CDR3 sequence is CASSLGGTGVSDTQYF. Here the CDR3 DNA reads TGTGCCAGCAGTTTAGGTGGGACAGGGGTTTCAGATACGCAGTATTTT.

Of note for this clonotype: Given a much more abundant clone one base away, this may be a read error. The rearrangement links TRBV12-3 or TRBV12-4 to TRBJ1-6, with D hard to call. This CDR3 contains 15 residues. CDR3 sequence: CANSLNAFTESPLHF. The CDR3, as DNA: TGTGCCAACAGTTTAAACGCGTTTACGGAGTCACCCCTCCACTTT.

This clonotype has a count of ten or more. The chain carries TRBV4-2 and TRBJ1-1, with D perhaps matching TRBD1 (5 bases). CDR1 and CDR2 from the germline V gene are LGHNA and YNFKEQ. This CDR3 has 14 amino acids. V lost 4 bases, J lost 7 bases, and 16 bases lay in between. CDR3 residues: CASSLAGGRDEAFF. Here the CDR3 DNA reads TGTGCCAGCAGCCTCGCGGGGGGGAGGGATGAAGCTTTCTTT.

In this sample, this clonotype is medium-sized. The V gene is TRBV29-1, the J gene TRBJ1-4; the match to TRBD1 covers 7 bases. V lost 4 bases to trimming and J lost 6 bases; unmatched junction nucleotides: 8. CDR1 is SQVTM and CDR2 is ANQGSEA in the germline V gene. This CDR3 has 14 residues. The DNA of the CDR3 is TGCAGCGTTGCCCCGGGACAGCGAGATGAAAAACTGTTTTTT. Amino acid sequence: CSVAPGQRDEKLFF.

This clonotype is hyperexpanded within its sample. The genes are TRBV27 and TRBJ2-2, with D maybe TRBD1 (5 bases). The CDR3 is 13 residues long. Germline loops: CDR1 MNHEY, CDR2 SMNVEV (reference sequence). V was cut by 4 bases and J by 8 bases, with 11 bases left in between. In DNA form, the CDR3 reads TGTGCCAGCAGTTGGTATCAGGGTGGGGAGCTGTTTTTT. This sequence encodes CASSWYQGGELFF.